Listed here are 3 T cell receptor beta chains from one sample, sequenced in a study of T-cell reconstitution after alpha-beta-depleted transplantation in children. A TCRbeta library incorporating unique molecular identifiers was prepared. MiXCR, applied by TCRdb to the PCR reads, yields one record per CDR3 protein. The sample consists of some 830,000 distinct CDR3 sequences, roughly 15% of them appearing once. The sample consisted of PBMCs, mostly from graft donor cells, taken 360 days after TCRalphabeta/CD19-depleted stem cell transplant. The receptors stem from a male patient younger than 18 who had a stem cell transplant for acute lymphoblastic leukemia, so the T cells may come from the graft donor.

CDR3 loop: CASSETFTGELFF. CDR3 in DNA: TGTGCCAGCAGCGAGACTTTCACCGGGGAGCTGTTTTTT. The chain links TRBV9 to TRBJ2-2; D gene ambiguous. There are 13 residues in the CDR3. CDR1 SGDLS and CDR2 YYNGEE come from the germline V gene. V shed 3 bases and J shed 4 bases, with 7 bases lying between them.

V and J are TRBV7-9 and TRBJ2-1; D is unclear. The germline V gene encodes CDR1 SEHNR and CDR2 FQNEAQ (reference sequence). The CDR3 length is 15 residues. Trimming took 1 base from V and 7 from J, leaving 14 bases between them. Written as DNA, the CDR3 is TGTGCCAGCAGCTTAGGGGCCAGTGTCGGTAATGAGCAGTTCTTC. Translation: CASSLGASVGNEQFF.

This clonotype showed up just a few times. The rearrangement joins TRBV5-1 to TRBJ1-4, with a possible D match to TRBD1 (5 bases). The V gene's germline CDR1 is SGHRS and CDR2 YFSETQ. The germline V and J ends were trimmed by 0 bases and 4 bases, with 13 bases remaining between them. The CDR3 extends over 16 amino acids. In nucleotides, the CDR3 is TGCGCCAGCAGCTTGGCACCGGGACGGCTTAATGAAAAACTGTTTTTT. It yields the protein CASSLAPGRLNEKLFF.